Presented here are 8 T cell receptor beta chains from one specimen sequenced in a study of shared clonotypes between healthy human individuals. The data were produced by immunoSEQ multiplex PCR, yet TCRdb's version contains in-frame clones alone and is incomplete. The profile shows about 1.1 million clones, around three quarters of them singletons. Material for sequencing was memory CD4+ T cells from PBMCs. Subset noted: CD45RA-negative fraction. These receptor sequences come from a man younger than 35 in good health. Some clones in this sample may be carry-over from other donors' samples.

The chain carries TRBV5-1 and TRBJ2-7; 14 nucleotides align to TRBD2. CDR1 is SGHRS and CDR2 is YFSETQ in the germline V gene. V lost 4 bases, J lost 6 bases, and 9 bases stayed unmatched. The CDR3 runs 16 residues. The CDR3 reads CASSPRGLAGVAEQYF. Here the CDR3 DNA reads TGCGCCAGCAGCCCCCGGGGACTAGCGGGAGTGGCCGAGCAGTACTTC.

The chain carries TRBV5-1 and TRBJ2-1; D not resolved. The CDR3 runs 16 residues. The V gene's germline CDR1 is SGHRS and CDR2 YFSETQ. With 0 bases removed from V and 4 bases from J, the gap between germline ends came to 14 bases. CDR3 amino acids: CASSLGMVVPYNEQFF. CDR3 bases: TGCGCCAGCAGCTTGGGCATGGTAGTGCCGTACAATGAGCAGTTCTTC.

A word on this clone: The sample carries other DNA sequences with the same CDR3. This chain's CDR3 is CASSLREGLTGELFF. The CDR3 DNA is TGTGCCAGCAGCTTGAGGGAGGGCCTGACCGGGGAGCTGTTTTTT. The genes are TRBV11-2 and TRBJ2-2; 7 bases map to TRBD2. This CDR3 comprises 15 residues. Unmatched junction bases numbered 6, after V lost 3 bases and J lost 5 bases. Germline loops: CDR1 SGHAT, CDR2 FQNNGV.

The J gene is TRBJ1-2, the V gene TRBV27; D is uncertain. The CDR3 is 13 residues long. Per the germline V gene, CDR1 is MNHEY and CDR2 is SMNVEV (reference sequence). Between the trimmed V and J ends, which lost 4 bases and 8 bases, there was a span of 14 bases. This CDR3 is CASSSRPAFGYTF. The CDR3 DNA follows: TGTGCCAGCAGTTCGCGGCCCGCCTTCGGCTACACCTTC.

The chain is built from TRBV7-9 and TRBJ2-6; 7 bases are shared with TRBD1. Germline loops: CDR1 SEHNR, CDR2 FQNEAQ (reference sequence). The CDR3 spans 15 residues. V lost 4 bases, J lost 3 bases, and 3 bases stayed unmatched. The CDR3 DNA reads as TGTGCCAGCAGCTCCGACAGGGATGGGGCCAACGTCCTGACTTTC. Protein product: CASSSDRDGANVLTF.

The rearrangement links TRBV6-1 to TRBJ2-2; D is possibly TRBD2 (6 bases). The CDR3 extends over 14 amino acids. Germline values: CDR1 MNHNS, CDR2 SASEGT. Trimming cost V 10 bases and J 5 bases, with 17 bases left between them. The CDR3 nucleotides read TGTGCCACCGCGCGGGACCTAACAACCGGGGAGCTGTTTTTT. Its protein product is CATARDLTTGELFF.

V and J are TRBV28 and TRBJ2-7, with TRBD1 matching over 7 bases. J lost 0 bases, V lost 6 bases, and 8 bases had no gene match. Per the germline V gene, CDR1 is MDHEN and CDR2 is SYDVKM. The CDR3 spans 15 residues. CDR3 in DNA: TGTGCCAGCAGACAGGGGCCGCTGACCTCCTACGAGCAGTACTTC. Protein product: CASRQGPLTSYEQYF.

The rearrangement links TRBV5-1 to TRBJ2-3; D perhaps matches TRBD2 (7 bases). Germline assignment: CDR1 SGHRS and CDR2 YFSETQ. CDR3 size: 16 residues. V lost 4 bases, J lost 3 bases, and 18 bases lay in between. As DNA, the CDR3 is TGCGCCAGCAGCCCTGGGGGCGGGAGTCGTACAGATACGCAGTATTTT. It is translated as CASSPGGGSRTDTQYF.